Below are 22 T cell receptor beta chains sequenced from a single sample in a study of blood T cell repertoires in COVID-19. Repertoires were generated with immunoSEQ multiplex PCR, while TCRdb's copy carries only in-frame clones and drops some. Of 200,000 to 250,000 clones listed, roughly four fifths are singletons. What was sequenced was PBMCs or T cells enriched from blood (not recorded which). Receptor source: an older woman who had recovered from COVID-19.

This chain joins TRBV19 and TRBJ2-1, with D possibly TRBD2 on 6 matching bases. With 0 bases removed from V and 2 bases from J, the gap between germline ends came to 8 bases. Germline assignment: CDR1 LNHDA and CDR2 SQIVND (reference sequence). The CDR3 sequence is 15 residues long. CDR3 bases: TGTGCCAGTAGTATAGAACCGGGGGCCTACAATGAGCAGTTCTTC. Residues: CASSIEPGAYNEQFF. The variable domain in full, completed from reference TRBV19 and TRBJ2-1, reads DGGITQSPKYLFRKEGQNVTLSCEQNLNHDAMYWYRQDPGQGLRLIYYSQIVNDFQKGDIAEGYSVSREKKESFPLTVTSAQKNPTAFYLCASSIEPGAYNEQFFGPGTRLTVL.

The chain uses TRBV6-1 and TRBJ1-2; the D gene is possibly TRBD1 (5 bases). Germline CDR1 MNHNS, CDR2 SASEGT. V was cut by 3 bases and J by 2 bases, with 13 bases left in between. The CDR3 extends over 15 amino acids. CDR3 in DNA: TGTGCCAGCAGTGAGAGCCTCAGGGCAAACTATGGCTACACCTTC. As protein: CASSESLRANYGYTF.

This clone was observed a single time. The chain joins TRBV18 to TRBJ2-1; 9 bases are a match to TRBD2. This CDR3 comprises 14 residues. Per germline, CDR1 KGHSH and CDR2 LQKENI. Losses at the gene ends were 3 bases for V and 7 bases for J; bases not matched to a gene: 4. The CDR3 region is CASSPAGGLNEQFF. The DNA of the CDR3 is TGTGCCAGCTCACCGGCGGGGGGGCTAAATGAGCAGTTCTTC. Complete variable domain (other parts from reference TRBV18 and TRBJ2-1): NAGVMQNPRHLVRRRGQEARLRCSPMKGHSHVYWYRQLPEEGLKFMVYLQKENIIDESGMPKERFSAEFPKEGPSILRIQQVVRGDSAAYFCASSPAGGLNEQFFGPGTRLTVL.

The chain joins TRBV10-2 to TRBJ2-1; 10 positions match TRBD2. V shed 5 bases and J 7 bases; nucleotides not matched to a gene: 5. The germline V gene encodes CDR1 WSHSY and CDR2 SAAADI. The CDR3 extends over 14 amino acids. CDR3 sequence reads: CASSLSGGGNEQFF. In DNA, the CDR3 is TGCGCCAGCAGTTTAAGCGGGGGGGGAAATGAGCAGTTCTTC.

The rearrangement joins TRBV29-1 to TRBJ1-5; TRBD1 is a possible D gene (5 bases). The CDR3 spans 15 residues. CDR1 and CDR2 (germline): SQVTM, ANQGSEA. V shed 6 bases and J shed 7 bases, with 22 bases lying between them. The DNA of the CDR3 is TGCAGCGTGGCTGCGGGAACAGGTTCCGGGCAGCCCCAGCATTTT. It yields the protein CSVAAGTGSGQPQHF. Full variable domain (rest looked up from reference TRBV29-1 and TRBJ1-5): SAVISQKPSRDICQRGTSLTIQCQVDSQVTMMFWYRQQPGQSLTLIATANQGSEATYESGFVIDKFPISRPNLTFSTLTVSNMSPEDSSIYLCSVAAGTGSGQPQHFGDGTRLSIL.

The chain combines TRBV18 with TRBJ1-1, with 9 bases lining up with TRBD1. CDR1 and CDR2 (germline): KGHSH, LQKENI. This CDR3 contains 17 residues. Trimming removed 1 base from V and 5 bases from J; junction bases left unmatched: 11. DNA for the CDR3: TGTGCCAGCTCACCACGACCGGGACAGGGAGTTCGGACTGAAGCTTTCTTT. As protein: CASSPRPGQGVRTEAFF. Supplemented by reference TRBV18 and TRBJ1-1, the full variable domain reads NAGVMQNPRHLVRRRGQEARLRCSPMKGHSHVYWYRQLPEEGLKFMVYLQKENIIDESGMPKERFSAEFPKEGPSILRIQQVVRGDSAAYFCASSPRPGQGVRTEAFFGQGTRLTVV.

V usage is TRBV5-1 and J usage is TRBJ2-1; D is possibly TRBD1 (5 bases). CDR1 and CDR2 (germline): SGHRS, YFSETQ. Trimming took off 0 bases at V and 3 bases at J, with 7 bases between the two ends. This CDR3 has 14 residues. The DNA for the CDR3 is TGCGCCAGCAGCTTGGAGGGGCTCTACAATGAGCAGTTCTTC. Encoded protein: CASSLEGLYNEQFF.

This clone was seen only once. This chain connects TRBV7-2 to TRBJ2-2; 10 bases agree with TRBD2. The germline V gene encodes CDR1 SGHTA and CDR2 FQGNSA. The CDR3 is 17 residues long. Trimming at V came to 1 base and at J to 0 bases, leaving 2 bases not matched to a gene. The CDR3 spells CASSLGSGGPNTGELFF. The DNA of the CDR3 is TGTGCCAGCAGCTTAGGTAGCGGGGGGCCGAACACCGGGGAGCTGTTTTTT.

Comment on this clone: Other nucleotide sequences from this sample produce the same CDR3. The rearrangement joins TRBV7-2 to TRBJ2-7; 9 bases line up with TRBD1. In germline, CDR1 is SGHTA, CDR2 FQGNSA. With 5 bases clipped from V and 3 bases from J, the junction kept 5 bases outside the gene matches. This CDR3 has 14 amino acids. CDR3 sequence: CASSLGTGIYEQYF. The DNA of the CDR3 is TGTGCCAGCAGCCTAGGGACAGGGATCTACGAGCAGTACTTC.

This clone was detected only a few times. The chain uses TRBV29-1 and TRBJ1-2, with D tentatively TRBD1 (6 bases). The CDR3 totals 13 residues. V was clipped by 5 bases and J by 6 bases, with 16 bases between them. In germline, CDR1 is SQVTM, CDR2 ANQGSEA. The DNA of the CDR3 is TGCAGCGTTCTCGCCGACAGGTTCCATGGCTACACCTTC. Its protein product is CSVLADRFHGYTF.

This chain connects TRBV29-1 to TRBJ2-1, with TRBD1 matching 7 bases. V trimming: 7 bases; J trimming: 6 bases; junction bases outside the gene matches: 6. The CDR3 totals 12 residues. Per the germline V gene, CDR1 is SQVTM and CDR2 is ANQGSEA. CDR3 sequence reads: CSALGTVNEQFF. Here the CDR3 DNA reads TGCAGCGCACTCGGGACAGTCAATGAGCAGTTCTTC.

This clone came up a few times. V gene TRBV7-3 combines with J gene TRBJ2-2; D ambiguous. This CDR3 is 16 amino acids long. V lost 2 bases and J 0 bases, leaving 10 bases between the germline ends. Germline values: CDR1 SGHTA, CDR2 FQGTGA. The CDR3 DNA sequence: TGTGCCAGCAGCTTATCAATGGGCTCGAACACCGGGGAGCTGTTTTTT. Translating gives CASSLSMGSNTGELFF.

CDR3 nucleotide sequence: TGTGCCAGCAGTTCTCCGGGGGTAGATGGCTACACCTTC. This gives the protein CASSSPGVDGYTF. The V and J genes are TRBV28 and TRBJ1-2; D perhaps matches TRBD1 (5 bases). The CDR3 consists of 13 residues. V dropped 4 bases and J dropped 6 bases, with 12 bases sitting between them. Germline V gene sequence: CDR1 MDHEN, CDR2 SYDVKM.

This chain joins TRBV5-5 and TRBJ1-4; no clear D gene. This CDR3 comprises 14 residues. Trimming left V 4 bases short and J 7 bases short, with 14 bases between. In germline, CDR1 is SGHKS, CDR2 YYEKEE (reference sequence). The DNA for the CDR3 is TGTGCCAGCAGCCTCCCCGGGTATGGTGAAAAACTGTTTTTT. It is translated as CASSLPGYGEKLFF. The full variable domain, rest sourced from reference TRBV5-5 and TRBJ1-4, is DAGVTQSPTHLIKTRGQQVTLRCSPISGHKSVSWYQQVLGQGPQFIFQYYEKEERGRGNFPDRFSARQFPNYSSELNVNALLLGDSALYLCASSLPGYGEKLFFGSGTQLSVL.

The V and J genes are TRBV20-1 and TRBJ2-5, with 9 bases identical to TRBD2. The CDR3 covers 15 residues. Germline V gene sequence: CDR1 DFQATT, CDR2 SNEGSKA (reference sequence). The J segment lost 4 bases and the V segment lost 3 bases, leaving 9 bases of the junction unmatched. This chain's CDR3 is CSASGEAGGVETQYF. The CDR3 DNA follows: TGCAGTGCTAGTGGTGAAGCGGGGGGAGTAGAGACCCAGTACTTC.

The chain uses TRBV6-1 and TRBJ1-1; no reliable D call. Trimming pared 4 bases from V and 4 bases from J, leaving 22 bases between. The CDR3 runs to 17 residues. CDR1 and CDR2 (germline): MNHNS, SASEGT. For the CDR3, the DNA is TGTGCCAGCAGTGCCTCGGGAGCATACCTCTCGCGCACTGAAGCTTTCTTT. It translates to CASSASGAYLSRTEAFF.

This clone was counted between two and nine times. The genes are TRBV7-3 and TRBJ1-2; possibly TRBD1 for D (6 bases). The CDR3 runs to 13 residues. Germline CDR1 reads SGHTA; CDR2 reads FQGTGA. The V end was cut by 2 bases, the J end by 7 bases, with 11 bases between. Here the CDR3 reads CASSLEQGSGYTF. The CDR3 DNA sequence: TGTGCCAGCAGCTTAGAACAGGGAAGTGGCTACACCTTC.

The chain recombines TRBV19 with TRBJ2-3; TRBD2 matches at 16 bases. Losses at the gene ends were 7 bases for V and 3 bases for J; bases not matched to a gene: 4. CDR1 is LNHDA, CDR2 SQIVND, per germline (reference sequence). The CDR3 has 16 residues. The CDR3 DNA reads TGTGCCAGTAAGGGGACTAGCGGGGGGGCAACAGATACGCAGTATTTT. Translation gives CASKGTSGGATDTQYF.

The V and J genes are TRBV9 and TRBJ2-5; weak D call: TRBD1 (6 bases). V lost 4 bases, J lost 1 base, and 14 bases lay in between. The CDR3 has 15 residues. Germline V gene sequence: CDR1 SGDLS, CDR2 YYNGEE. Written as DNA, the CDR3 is TGTGCCAGCAGCTCCCCAGGGGCCTCCCAAGAGACCCAGTACTTC. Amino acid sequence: CASSSPGASQETQYF.

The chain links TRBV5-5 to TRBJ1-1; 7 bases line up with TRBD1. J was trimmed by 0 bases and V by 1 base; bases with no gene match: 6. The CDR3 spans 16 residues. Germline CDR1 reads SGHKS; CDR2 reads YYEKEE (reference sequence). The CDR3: CASSLHPDRVNTEAFF. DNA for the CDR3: TGTGCCAGCAGCTTGCATCCCGACAGGGTGAACACTGAAGCTTTCTTT.

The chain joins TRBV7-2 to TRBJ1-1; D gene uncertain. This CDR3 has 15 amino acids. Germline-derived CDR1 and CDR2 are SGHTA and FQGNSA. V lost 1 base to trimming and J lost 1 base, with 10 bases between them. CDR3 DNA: TGTGCCAGCAGCTTAGACCAGATAAGGAACACTGAAGCTTTCTTT. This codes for CASSLDQIRNTEAFF.

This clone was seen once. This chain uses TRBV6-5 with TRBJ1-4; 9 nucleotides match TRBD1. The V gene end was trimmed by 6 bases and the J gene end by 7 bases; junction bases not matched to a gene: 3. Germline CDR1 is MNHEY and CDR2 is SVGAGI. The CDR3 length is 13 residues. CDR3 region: CASRGTGTEKLFF. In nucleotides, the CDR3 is TGTGCCAGCAGAGGGACAGGGACTGAAAAACTGTTTTTT.